Listed below are T cell receptor beta chains from one sample, sequenced in a study of T cells in Graves' hyperthyroidism and ophthalmopathy. TCRdb used MiXCR to reprocess the multiplex PCR reads, holding one entry per CDR3 protein. In the table there are roughly 500,000 distinct CDR3 sequences, around 43% of which are singletons. The sequenced material came from peripheral blood or thyroid tissue (not recorded which). The source is an adult woman with Graves' disease, either hyperthyroidism or ophthalmopathy (not recorded which). The CDR3 runs from the conserved cysteine through the conserved F or W. D genes are given only for firm matches. A row's size may be missing; if present it is once, few, many or a size class.

v_gene	j_gene	abundance	d_gene	CDR3nt	CDR3aa
TRBV20-1	TRBJ1-5	many	NA	TGCAGTGCTAGAGAGACAGGAATAAATCAGCCCCAGCATTTT	CSARETGINQPQHF
TRBV7-2	TRBJ2-7	NA	NA	TGTGCCAGCAGCCCTTTAACCCGGGGCGAGCAGTACTTC	CASSPLTRGEQYF
TRBV29-1	TRBJ2-5	many	NA	TGCAGCGTTGTAGCCCTCTTGGCCCAAGAGACCCAGTACTTC	CSVVALLAQETQYF
TRBV7-6	TRBJ2-6	many	NA	TGTGCCAGCAGCTCCGAAATATCTGGGGCCAACGTCCTGACTTTC	CASSSEISGANVLTF
TRBV7-8	TRBJ1-1	NA	NA	TGTGCCAGCAGCTTCAGTGCGGGGTATCGCAATGAAGCTTTCTTT	CASSFSAGYRNEAFF
TRBV9	TRBJ2-6	NA	NA	TGTGCCAGCAGCGTAGTATCGGGGGCCTCTGGGGCCAACGTCCTGACTTTC	CASSVVSGASGANVLTF
TRBV29-1	TRBJ1-1	once	TRBD1	TGCAGCGTGATAAAAAGGGGGACAGAGGGGGATGAAGCTTTCTTT	CSVIKRGTEGDEAFF
TRBV10-3	TRBJ1-6	NA	TRBD1	TGTGCCATCAGGGGAGGACAGGGCGTATCGATCTCACCCCTCCACTTT	CAIRGGQGVSISPLHF
TRBV7-9	TRBJ1-1	few	TRBD1	TGTGCCAGCAGCGCAGCCATTCCGAGACAGGGTAAGGATGAAGCTTTCTTT	CASSAAIPRQGKDEAFF
TRBV20-1	TRBJ1-5	few	NA	TGCAGTGCTGAGGAGGCCGGTCAGCCCCAGCATTTT	CSAEEAGQPQHF
TRBV20-1	TRBJ2-2	many	TRBD1	TGCAGTGCTTGGGGACAGGGGGCGTCCGGGGAGCTGTTTTTT	CSAWGQGASGELFF
TRBV10-3	TRBJ1-1	NA	NA	TGTGCCATCAGTGAGTCGGACAGGAACACTGAAGCTTTCTTT	CAISESDRNTEAFF
TRBV5-1	TRBJ1-1	NA	NA	TGCGCCAGCAGCTTGGAGGGCGCCCTTACTGAAGCTTTCTTT	CASSLEGALTEAFF
TRBV7-2	TRBJ2-2	NA	NA	TGTGCCAGCAGCTTAGATGGGGCCCCCCGGCTCACCGGGGAGCTGTTTTTT	CASSLDGAPRLTGELFF
TRBV29-1	TRBJ2-7	NA	TRBD2	TGCAGCTTGGTGGCGGGAGCCCCCTACGAGCAGTACTTC	CSLVAGAPYEQYF
TRBV4-3	TRBJ1-1	many	NA	TGCGCCAGCAGCCAAGGGTTGACAGTGAACACTGAAGCTTTCTTT	CASSQGLTVNTEAFF
TRBV6-5	TRBJ1-5	NA	NA	TGTGCCAGCAGACGGGACGGCAATCAGCCCCAGCATTTT	CASRRDGNQPQHF
TRBV19	TRBJ1-2	once	NA	TGTGCCAGCACCCGCCGGGACCAATCACATGGCTATGGCTACACCTTC	CASTRRDQSHGYGYTF